The present TCR beta chain was sequenced within a study of control samples from healthy donors and cancer patients. Sequenced by immunoSEQ multiplex PCR; TCRdb stores in-frame clones only, minus some. This repertoire shows about 110,000 clones, roughly 90% found once; its top ten account for roughly 3.5%. Trimming pared 1 base from V and 5 bases from J, leaving 15 bases between. The CDR3 covers 15 residues. Germline assignment: CDR1 SGHVS and CDR2 FNYEAQ. This clonotype was obtained from a woman between 55 and 75 years old with lung cancer. The chain is built from TRBV7-6 and TRBJ2-7; D not resolved. The sequenced material came from PBMCs. The CDR3, as DNA: TGTGCCAGCAGCTTAGATTCTGGGTCATGGGACGAGCAGTACTTC. It yields the protein CASSLDSGSWDEQYF.